This record looks at one T cell receptor beta chain sequence and its context. The target antigen is unknown. The CDR3 has 12 amino acids. The V end lost 8 bases, the J end lost 3 bases, and 11 bases lay between the germline ends. The sample belongs to a study of T cell repertoires in cytomegalovirus infection. Across the study: Shared public TCR beta signatures pointed to both CMV infection and a matching HLA type. Notes on the study in general: Totalled public TCR beta family frequency picked out people who carried CMV plus the relevant HLA. The ex vivo response was dominated by HLA-C-restricted CMV-specific TCR beta clonotypes.

In TCRdb, the reads were re-called with MiXCR into one record per CDR3 protein. The sample lists 600,000 to 800,000 distinct CDR3 sequences, about 24% seen once, with roughly 8% in the top ten. The specimen sequenced was CD8+ T cells from PBMCs. The receptor comes from a human donor in good health (CMV status not recorded). Some clones in this sample may be carry-over from other donors' samples. The rearrangement joins TRBV12-3 or TRBV12-4 to TRBJ2-7, with D possibly TRBD2 on 6 matching bases. The CDR3 sequence: CASGRGNYEQYF. The CDR3 DNA reads as TGTGCCAGCGGGCGGGGAAACTACGAGCAGTACTTC.